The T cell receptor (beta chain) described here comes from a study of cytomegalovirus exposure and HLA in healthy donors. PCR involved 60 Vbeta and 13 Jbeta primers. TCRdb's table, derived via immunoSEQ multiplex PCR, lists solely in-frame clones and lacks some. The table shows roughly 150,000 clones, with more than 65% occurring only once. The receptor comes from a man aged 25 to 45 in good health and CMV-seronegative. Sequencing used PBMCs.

In DNA, the CDR3 is TGCGCCAGCAGTTTGACAGGGGCCGAGCAGTACTTC. The encoded protein is CASSLTGAEQYF. The chain couples TRBV10-1 to TRBJ2-7; 8 nucleotides agree with TRBD1. J was trimmed by 6 bases and V by 5 bases; bases with no gene match: 3. CDR3 length: 12 residues. CDR1 is WNHNN and CDR2 is SYGVQD in the germline V gene (reference sequence).